This T cell receptor beta chain was retrieved from a study of read filtering for tumor transcriptome and immune sequencing (dated by TCRdb to about 2020). A note on the overall study: The cohort consisted of around 18 male and approximately 14 female patients, with a mean age of roughly 70 years and an age range of about 47 to 85. One main goal was a read-filtering strategy for immune repertoire data, in particular deciding whether clonotypes backed by only one read should be removed. By revised international staging, roughly 8 patients were R-ISS I, some 16 were R-ISS II and 6 or 7 were R-ISS III. TCR repertoires obtained by targeted immune repertoire sequencing and by bulk whole-transcriptome sequencing performed on the same bone marrow samples were compared. TCR-region mapped reads per sample ranged from about 4.05 to 11 million with IR-seq versus only roughly 85 to 1273 with RNA-seq. After DNase treatment, whole-transcriptome libraries were prepared using the TruSeq RNA Access Library Prep Kit.

Bone marrow was sampled from every patient at the time of active disease. Bone marrow mononuclear cells were isolated by Ficoll-Hypaque density gradient centrifugation. Myeloma plasma cells were removed and CD138-negative cells were collected by negative selection after labeling with CD138 magnetic microbeads on a MACS separator. Purity of the isolated cells was checked by flow cytometry on an Attune NxT using CD138 antibodies. Total RNA was extracted with TRIzol reagent and quantified with a NanoDrop spectrophotometer. For each patient, the CD138-negative bone marrow sample underwent paired RNA-seq and IR-seq. TCR libraries were built from 400 ng RNA with the Immunoverse kit, using molecular barcoded adaptors covering alpha/delta and beta/gamma chains. TCR library preparation used the same RNA that went into transcriptome sequencing. TCR libraries were sequenced on an Illumina HiSeq 4000 with 2 x 150 cycles. Processing in the source paper ran as follows. With MiXCR, TCR reads were aligned to human V, D, J and C references and assembled into CDR3 clonotypes, with quality filtering and error correction included. Clonotype counts and gene usage diversity were analyzed with the tcR package in R. Raw mapping reads were checked after the RNA-seq reads had been mapped by STAR aligner version 2.5.3a onto the human GRCh37 genome. To test how sequencing depth affected the clonotypes detected, IR-seq fastq files were randomly downsampled with Seqtk 1.3. TCRdb reworked the public reads: Q25 trimming with fastp, MiXCR clone assembly, productive beta chains retained. Identical CDR3 protein sequences are pooled into one entry, listed with their most common genes and DNA. TCRdb, not the original authors, processed these V and J calls. The sample table contains 50,000 to 65,000 distinct CDR3 sequences; only one count was recorded for roughly a fifth of them. Of the sample, around 9.9% is held by the ten largest clones.

The paper's findings and limits, for the study overall: Compared with RNA-seq, IR-seq captured clonotypes at much higher depth and more reliably, and a smaller IR-seq throughput was enough to identify most shared clonotypes. The sorted CD138-negative fraction was not purified T cells but a mixed bone marrow immune population. Single-read clonotypes made up about 82% of clonotypes but 3.5% to 4.5% of total reads in IR-seq, and around 73% of clonotypes and around 45% of reads in RNA-seq. The correlation between IR-seq and RNA-seq shared clonotype proportions rose when single-read clonotypes were removed.

Points on this clonotype: The clone's antigen remains unknown. A much more abundant neighbour one base away suggests this may be a read error.

CDR1 and CDR2, looked up from the germline V gene (reference sequence), are MNHNY and SVGAGI. The CDR3 goes from the cysteine to the phenylalanine over 13 residues. Only CDR3 DNA is held: 39 bases, read in frame from base 1. The TCR sequence derives from a donor at least 40 years old with multiple myeloma. The sequenced material came from a population of CD138-negative cells sorted from bone marrow. The cell subset or site label, as the study defines it: bone marrow mononuclear cells depleted of CD138+ plasma/myeloma cells by negative magnetic selection. The chain is made from TRBV6-6 and TRBJ2-7; the central 11 bases match TRBD1. The CDR3 protein is CASSRTGGYEQCF. The sequence in DNA is TGTGCCAGCAGTCGGACAGGGGGCTACGAGCAGTGCTTC.